This T cell receptor beta chain was sequenced during a study of radiation and T cells in renal cell carcinoma. Study overall: Nephrectomy followed 15 Gy stereotactic body radiation by 4 weeks. General study findings and limits: Baseline intratumoral clonotype presence is unknown without pretreatment biopsies.

In regard to this clone: No antigen is known for it.

Germline V gives CDR1 SQVTM, CDR2 ANQGSEA. V dropped 5 bases and J dropped 9 bases, with 8 bases sitting between them. The CDR3 spans 10 residues. Time point noted: blood 2 weeks post-SBRT. Treatment specified: 15 Gy SBRT to primary tumor, nephrectomy 4 weeks later. Serial blood draws occurred at baseline and 2 and 4 weeks post-SBRT. The tumor was a clear cell renal cell carcinoma. Data came from immunoSEQ multiplex PCR; TCRdb stores just in-frame clones and leaves some out. The sample carries about 150,000 clones, approximately 90% recorded once. V gene TRBV29-1 combines with J gene TRBJ2-1; TRBD1 might be the D (6 bases). The input for sequencing was blood, taken from a patient whose treatment included radiotherapy and nephrectomy. This receptor was obtained from a woman aged 50 to 60 with renal cell carcinoma. CDR3 residues: CSVRTVEQFF. DNA of the CDR3: TGCAGCGTTCGGACAGTTGAGCAGTTCTTC.